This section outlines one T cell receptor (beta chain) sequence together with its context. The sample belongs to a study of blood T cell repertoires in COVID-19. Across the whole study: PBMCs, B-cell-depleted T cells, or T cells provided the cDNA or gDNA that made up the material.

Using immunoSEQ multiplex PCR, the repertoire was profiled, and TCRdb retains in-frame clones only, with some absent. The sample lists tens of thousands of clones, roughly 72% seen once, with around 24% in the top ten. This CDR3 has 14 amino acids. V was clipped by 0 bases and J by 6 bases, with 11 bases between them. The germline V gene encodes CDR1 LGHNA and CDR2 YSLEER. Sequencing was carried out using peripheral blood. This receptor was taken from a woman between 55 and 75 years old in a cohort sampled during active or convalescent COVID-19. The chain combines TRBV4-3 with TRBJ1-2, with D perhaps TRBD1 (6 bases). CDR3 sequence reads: CASSQEPQGNGYTF. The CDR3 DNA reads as TGCGCCAGCAGCCAAGAACCCCAGGGGAATGGCTACACCTTC.